This T cell receptor (beta chain) was sequenced in a study of blood T cells in healthy people across ages. Trimming pared 0 bases from V and 7 bases from J, leaving 14 bases between. Germline CDR1 and CDR2: SGDLS and YYNGEE. The CDR3 totals 14 residues. Primers used in a second PCR of roughly 7 to 12 cycles were a sample-barcoded 5' primer and a J-beta primer mix. A single record per CDR3 protein comes from TCRdb applying MiXCR to the 5' RACE reads. Among roughly 800,000 distinct CDR3 sequences listed, approximately 25% were seen once. These data also formed part of another study, on T cells of mothers and their children.

The rearrangement joins TRBV9 to TRBJ2-7, with D tentatively TRBD2 (6 bases). The sample was blood. This TCR derives from a boy aged 5-17 years in good health. The CDR3 DNA reads as TGTGCCAGCAGCGTAGCTAGGAGGGTCCGAGAGCAGTACTTC. Amino acid sequence: CASSVARRVREQYF.